These T cell receptor beta chains were read from a single sample in a study of T cell repertoires in cytomegalovirus infection. MiXCR was run by TCRdb on the reads, yielding one entry per CDR3 protein. The sample records around 50,000 distinct CDR3 sequences, over 15% being singletons. Their antigen targets remain unknown. Sequencing used CD8+ T cells from cultured PBMCs, obtained from culture after CMV antigen stimulation. Receptors were obtained from a human donor in good health (CMV status not recorded). Some clones in this sample may be carry-over from other donors' samples. CDR3s include the opening cysteine and the closing phenylalanine or tryptophan. D genes are given only for firm matches. Clone size appears in some rows only: once, few, many, or a class for an expanded clone.

j_gene | abundance | v_gene | d_gene | CDR3aa | CDR3nt
TRBJ2-3 | . | TRBV5-1 | TRBD1 | CASSLRRGSDTQYF | TGCGCCAGCAGTCTCCGCAGGGGGTCAGATACGCAGTATTTT
TRBJ2-7 | few | TRBV7-9 | . | CASSLKREQYF | TGTGCCAGCAGCTTAAAGAGGGAGCAGTACTTC
TRBJ2-1 | few | TRBV7-9 | . | CASSPPDYNEQFF | TGTGCCAGCAGCCCCCCCGACTACAATGAGCAGTTCTTC
TRBJ2-7 | . | TRBV7-2 | . | CASSLSGLYEQYF | TGTGCCAGCAGCTTAAGCGGGCTCTACGAGCAGTACTTC
TRBJ2-7 | . | TRBV7-9 | TRBD1 | CASSLGQGDQYF | TGTGCCAGCAGCTTAGGACAGGGGGATCAGTACTTC
TRBJ1-4 | few | TRBV7-8 | TRBD1 | CASSVTGAGEKLFF | TGTGCCAGCAGCGTAACAGGGGCAGGAGAAAAACTGTTTTTT
TRBJ2-7 | . | TRBV6-6 | . | CASSYNTDSDEQYF | TGTGCCAGCAGTTACAACACGGATTCGGACGAGCAGTACTTC
TRBJ2-5 | . | TRBV4-3 | . | CASSQVNSQETQYF | TGCGCCAGCAGCCAAGTCAACAGCCAAGAGACCCAGTACTTC
TRBJ2-5 | many | TRBV7-2 | . | CASSLSYGKETQYF | TGTGCCAGCAGCTTAAGTTACGGGAAAGAGACCCAGTACTTC
TRBJ1-2 | . | TRBV7-2 | . | CASSLPGRSIYGYTF | TGTGCCAGCAGCTTACCGGGACGGTCTATCTATGGCTACACCTTC
TRBJ2-1 | . | TRBV7-2 | . | CASSFVKNEQFF | TGTGCCAGCAGCTTTGTAAAAAATGAGCAGTTCTTC
TRBJ2-3 | few | TRBV7-2 | . | CASSSGRTFTDTQYF | TGTGCCAGCAGCTCGGGACGGACATTCACAGATACGCAGTATTTT
TRBJ1-1 | few | TRBV10-3 | TRBD1 | CAISESRTGAMNTEAFF | TGTGCCATCAGTGAGTCGCGGACAGGGGCCATGAACACTGAAGCTTTCTTT
TRBJ2-7 | many | TRBV7-8 | TRBD2 | CASSLDFAGVPYEQYF | TGTGCCAGCAGCTTAGATTTCGCGGGGGTACCCTACGAGCAGTACTTC
TRBJ1-4 | many | TRBV7-2 | . | CASSLSLGNEKLFF | TGTGCCAGCAGCTTATCCCTGGGTAATGAAAAACTGTTTTTT
TRBJ2-1 | . | TRBV6-2/TRBV6-3 | . | CASSYEADDYNEQFF | TGTGCCAGCAGTTACGAAGCGGATGACTACAATGAGCAGTTCTTC
TRBJ1-4 | . | TRBV6-6 | TRBD1 | CASSEDRGIWSEKLFF | TGTGCCAGCAGTGAGGACAGGGGAATATGGAGTGAAAAACTGTTTTTT
TRBJ2-7 | few | TRBV7-8 | . | CASSPVGSYEQYF | TGTGCCAGCAGCCCCGTCGGATCCTACGAGCAGTACTTC
TRBJ2-1 | . | TRBV10-3 | . | CAISEGAAYNEQFF | TGTGCCATCAGTGAAGGGGCGGCCTACAATGAGCAGTTCTTC
TRBJ2-1 | few | TRBV7-3 | TRBD2 | CASSPRLDTSGGAHHNEQFF | TGTGCCAGCAGCCCGCGCCTCGATACTAGCGGGGGGGCCCATCACAATGAGCAGTTCTTC
TRBJ1-6 | . | TRBV4-3 | . | CASSRLGEWNSPLHF | TGCGCCAGCAGCCGACTGGGGGAGTGGAATTCACCCCTCCACTTT
TRBJ1-1 | . | TRBV4-2 | . | CASSQDRDGTEAFF | TGTGCCAGCAGCCAAGATAGGGACGGTACTGAAGCTTTCTTT
TRBJ2-7 | . | TRBV27 | . | CASGIYEQYF | TGTGCCAGCGGGATATACGAGCAGTACTTC
TRBJ1-1 | few | TRBV27 | . | CASTRRGWGTEAFF | TGTGCCAGCACCCGCCGGGGGTGGGGCACTGAAGCTTTCTTT
TRBJ2-2 | . | TRBV7-2 | . | CASSSTLGGLELFF | TGTGCCAGCAGTTCCACATTGGGCGGCCTGGAGCTGTTTTTT
TRBJ2-7 | . | TRBV12-3/TRBV12-4 | TRBD1 | CASSLMDRGLHEQYF | TGTGCCAGCAGTTTGATGGACAGGGGGCTCCACGAGCAGTACTTC
TRBJ2-2 | . | TRBV6-5 | . | CASSYPLDRGGDTGELFF | TGTGCCAGCAGTTATCCCCTCGACAGGGGAGGGGACACCGGGGAGCTGTTTTTT
TRBJ1-1 | many | TRBV28 | . | CASSTRPTGWTEAFF | TGTGCCAGCAGTACGAGACCTACGGGGTGGACTGAAGCTTTCTTT
TRBJ2-3 | . | TRBV6-2/TRBV6-3 | TRBD1 | CASSSTTGQGTDTQYF | TGTGCCAGCAGTTCGACCACTGGACAGGGTACAGATACGCAGTATTTT
TRBJ1-1 | few | TRBV29-1 | TRBD1 | CSGDRGRGEAFF | TGCAGCGGTGACAGGGGGCGCGGTGAAGCTTTCTTT
TRBJ2-6 | few | TRBV7-2 | . | CASTLGSSGANVLTF | TGTGCCAGCACCTTAGGAAGCTCTGGGGCCAACGTCCTGACTTTC
TRBJ2-4 | . | TRBV7-3 | . | CASSSPDNRNIQYF | TGTGCCAGCAGCTCCCCCGACAATCGGAACATTCAGTACTTC
TRBJ2-3 | few | TRBV12-3/TRBV12-4 | . | CASILALGGYTDTQYF | TGTGCCAGCATCCTGGCCCTCGGGGGTTATACGGATACGCAGTATTTT
TRBJ2-1 | . | TRBV7-2 | . | CASSLTSHNEQFF | TGTGCCAGCAGCTTAACCTCGCACAATGAGCAGTTCTTC
TRBJ2-5 | . | TRBV6-6 | TRBD1 | CASSPPTGMGETQYF | TGTGCCAGCAGTCCCCCGACAGGGATGGGGGAGACCCAGTACTTC